The 27 T cell receptor beta chains presented below share a single source sample, sequenced in a study of CD8 T cells in ankylosing spondylitis. TCRdb reanalysed the 5' RACE reads using MiXCR and keeps one entry per CDR3 protein. The sample gives 100,000 to 150,000 distinct CDR3 sequences, around 9% of which show up once; about 3.3% is in the top ten. The specimen sequenced was blood, either unsorted or a sorted T cell fraction (not recorded which). The source is a male donor with ankylosing spondylitis or in good health (not recorded which).

Many counts were recorded for this clonotype. The rearrangement joins TRBV7-9 to TRBJ2-1, with D hard to call. The germline V gene has CDR1 SEHNR and CDR2 FQNEAQ (reference sequence). The CDR3 contains 12 residues. Trimming cost V 5 bases and J 2 bases, with 4 bases left between them. CDR3 sequence (DNA): TGTGCCAGCAGCAACACCTACAATGAGCAGTTCTTC. Protein: CASSNTYNEQFF.

This clonotype appeared a few times. The V call is TRBV7-2, the J call TRBJ2-7, with a possible D match to TRBD2 (5 bases). This CDR3 contains 14 residues. The germline V gene has CDR1 SGHTA and CDR2 FQGNSA. Trimming stripped 1 base from V and 6 bases from J, with 13 bases between. CDR3 sequence (DNA): TGTGCCAGCAGCTTAGGGACGCCCCGGGGCGAGCAGTACTTC. Its translation is CASSLGTPRGEQYF.

The genes are TRBV7-6 and TRBJ2-5; TRBD2 agrees at 11 bases. CDR1 SGHVS and CDR2 FNYEAQ come from the germline V gene. CDR3 length: 16 residues. With 5 bases clipped from V and 1 base from J, the junction kept 6 bases outside the gene matches. CDR3 bases: TGTGCCAGCAGCCCTCGACTAGCGGGGCTCCAAGAGACCCAGTACTTC. This sequence encodes CASSPRLAGLQETQYF.

This rearrangement joins TRBV5-6 to TRBJ2-5; D tentatively reads TRBD1 or TRBD2 (7 bases each). The CDR3 sequence is 16 residues long. Germline CDR1 SGHDT, CDR2 YYEEEE. The V end was cut by 0 bases, the J end by 1 base, with 13 bases between. As DNA, the CDR3 is TGTGCCAGCAGCTTGGAGTTCAGGGGGGGCCAAGAGACCCAGTACTTC. Protein product: CASSLEFRGGQETQYF.

Remarks on this clonotype: This sequence may be a read error, since a much larger clone differs from it by one base. The chain carries TRBV20-1 and TRBJ1-4; weak D call: TRBD1 (5 bases). The length of the CDR3 is 17 residues. The germline gives CDR1 DFQATT, CDR2 SNEGSKA (reference sequence). This CDR3 reads CCARDLGRDATNEKLFF. The CDR3 bases are TGCTGTGCTAGAGACTTGGGGCGGGACGCAACTAATGAAAAACTGTTTTTT.

This rearrangement joins TRBV6-1 to TRBJ2-7; 9 nucleotides line up with TRBD1. Germline assignment: CDR1 MNHNS and CDR2 SASEGT. V lost 7 bases and J lost 5; bases outside the gene matches: 9. CDR3 length: 14 amino acids. CDR3 bases: TGTGCCAGCACCACCCGGGACAGGGTCCACGAGCAGTACTTC. Translation: CASTTRDRVHEQYF.

The table lists this clonotype with many counts. The chain joins TRBV11-2 to TRBJ2-1; 13 nucleotides agree with TRBD2. CDR1 is SGHAT and CDR2 is FQNNGV in the germline V gene. The CDR3 runs 21 residues. V dropped 4 bases and J dropped 0; count of bases not matched to a gene: 15. Here the CDR3 DNA reads TGTGCCAGCAGCTATCCGGAAGCGGGACTAGCGGGACAGAGCTCCTACAATGAGCAGTTCTTC. Translation gives CASSYPEAGLAGQSSYNEQFF.

This clonotype was seen at least ten times. The J gene is TRBJ2-3, the V gene TRBV28; D is perhaps TRBD2 (5 bases). Germline CDR1 reads MDHEN; CDR2 reads SYDVKM. The V gene lost 2 bases and the J gene lost 4 bases, with 7 bases spanning the gap. This CDR3 is built from 13 residues. CDR3 protein: CASSLRRPDTQYF. CDR3 bases: TGTGCCAGCAGTTTACGGAGGCCAGATACGCAGTATTTT. The variable domain in full, completed from reference TRBV28 and TRBJ2-3, reads DVKVTQSSRYLVKRTGEKVFLECVQDMDHENMFWYRQDPGLGLRLIYFSYDVKMKEKGDIPEGYSVSREKKERFSLILESASTNQTSMYLCASSLRRPDTQYFGPGTRLTVL.

This clonotype turned up a few times. The chain has TRBV28 and TRBJ1-4; a possible D gene is TRBD1 (5 bases). V was shortened by 6 bases and J by 8 bases, with 16 bases between the two germline ends. CDR1 MDHEN and CDR2 SYDVKM come from the germline V gene. The CDR3 length is 14 residues. The CDR3 DNA is TGTGCCAGCAGCTGGGGTAGAGGGGAGGAAAAACTGTTTTTT. Protein product: CASSWGRGEEKLFF.

This clonotype was seen repeatedly, ten times or more. The chain employs TRBV12-3 or TRBV12-4 and TRBJ1-6, with D unresolved. This CDR3 is built from 13 residues. V lost 7 bases, J lost 8 bases, and 12 bases lay in between. The CDR3 loop reads CASTRSADSPLHF. CDR3 coding DNA: TGTGCCAGCACCAGATCCGCGGATTCACCCCTCCACTTT.

This clonotype was seen at least ten times. The chain couples TRBV20-1 to TRBJ2-5; 9 nucleotides align to TRBD1. V shed 6 bases and J 7 bases; nucleotides not matched to a gene: 6. This CDR3 comprises 12 residues. Germline V gene sequence: CDR1 DFQATT, CDR2 SNEGSKA (reference sequence). The CDR3 DNA sequence: TGCAGTGCCGGGACAGGGAGTGGGACCCAGTACTTC. This translates into CSAGTGSGTQYF.

The table lists this clonotype with many counts. The chain employs TRBV12-3 or TRBV12-4 and TRBJ2-5; TRBD1 agrees at 8 bases. Trimming removed 5 bases from V and 1 base from J; junction bases left unmatched: 9. The CDR3 spans 16 residues. The CDR3 DNA follows: TGTGCCAGCAGTCCTGGTTGGACAGGGAGCCAAGAGACCCAGTACTTC. It translates to CASSPGWTGSQETQYF.

In its sample, this clonotype was seen a few times. The chain is built from TRBV7-2 and TRBJ2-4; D is perhaps TRBD2 (5 bases). The CDR3 extends over 15 amino acids. Germline CDR1 reads SGHTA; CDR2 reads FQGNSA. The V end lost 3 bases, the J end lost 3 bases, and 12 bases lay between the germline ends. The DNA of the CDR3 is TGTGCCAGCAGCTTCCAACGGGATGTCAAAAACATTCAGTACTTC. This codes for CASSFQRDVKNIQYF. The entire variable domain, with the rest obtained from reference TRBV7-2 and TRBJ2-4, is as follows: GAGVSQSPSNKVTEKGKDVELRCDPISGHTALYWYRQSLGQGLEFLIYFQGNSAPDKSGLPSDRFSAERTGGSVSTLTIQRTQQEDSAVYLCASSFQRDVKNIQYFGAGTRLSVL.

The table lists this clonotype with many counts. The rearrangement uses TRBV9 and TRBJ2-7; D unclear. In germline, CDR1 is SGDLS, CDR2 YYNGEE. The CDR3 length is 14 residues. With 5 bases removed from V and 3 bases from J, the gap between germline ends came to 15 bases. This chain's CDR3 is CASRTDRSNYEQYF. For the CDR3, the DNA is TGTGCCAGCAGGACCGACCGAAGTAACTACGAGCAGTACTTC. Full variable domain (missing parts from reference TRBV9 and TRBJ2-7): DSGVTQTPKHLITATGQRVTLRCSPRSGDLSVYWYQQSLDQGLQFLIQYYNGEERAKGNILERFSAQQFPDLHSELNLSSLELGDSALYFCASRTDRSNYEQYFGPGTRLTVT.

In this sample, this clonotype turned up a few times. The chain is built from TRBV4-3 and TRBJ2-3; D ambiguous. The V gene's germline CDR1 is LGHNA and CDR2 YSLEER. This CDR3 spans 16 amino acids. V shed 4 bases and J shed 1 base, with 15 bases lying between them. The CDR3 region is CASSLIFGNGTDTQYF. The CDR3 DNA is TGCGCCAGCAGCCTAATATTCGGCAACGGCACAGATACGCAGTATTTT.

This clonotype was observed at least ten times. The CDR3 spells CASSHTGVNSPLHF. The CDR3 DNA sequence: TGTGCCAGCAGCCACACAGGGGTAAATTCACCCCTCCACTTT. The chain has TRBV3-1 and TRBJ1-6; 7 bases line up with TRBD1. The CDR3 length is 14 residues. V was clipped by 3 bases and J by 7 bases; unmatched bases: 3. In germline, CDR1 is LGHDT, CDR2 YNNKEL (reference sequence).

This clonotype has a count of ten or more. The CDR3 DNA follows: TGTGCCAGCAGTGAAGAGAGGGGCTGGGAGCAGTTCTTC. Encoded protein: CASSEERGWEQFF. The chain is built from TRBV6-1 and TRBJ2-1; D may correspond to TRBD1 or TRBD2 (5 bases each). CDR3 size: 13 residues. Deletions cut 1 base from V and 10 bases from J, with 11 bases between. The germline CDR1 and CDR2 sequences are MNHNS and SASEGT.

Turning to this clonotype: Germline and junction disagree at one end, which may indicate a read error. The chain employs TRBV5-1 and TRBJ2-7, with 9 positions matching TRBD1. This CDR3 is 14 amino acids long. Per the germline V gene, CDR1 is SGHRS and CDR2 is YFSETQ. The CDR3 nucleotides read TGCGCCAACAGCTCGGGGACAGGGTCTCTCGAGCAGTACTTC. It yields the protein CANSSGTGSLEQYF.

This clonotype appeared many times. CDR3 amino acids: CASSPLPTGSNTGELFF. DNA for the CDR3: TGTGCCAGCAGCCCACTACCGACAGGGAGTAACACCGGGGAGCTGTTTTTT. This chain uses TRBV6-1 with TRBJ2-2; TRBD1 aligns across 7 bases. The CDR3 totals 17 residues. The V segment lost 6 bases and the J segment 2 bases; nucleotides outside the gene matches: 12. Germline lookup yields CDR1 MNHNS and CDR2 SASEGT.

This clonotype was counted at least ten times. The gene calls are TRBV20-1 and TRBJ2-1, with D perhaps assigned TRBD1 or TRBD2 (6 bases each). Germline CDR1 and CDR2: DFQATT and SNEGSKA (reference sequence). V lost 0 bases to trimming and J lost 5 bases, with 17 bases between them. The CDR3 is made up of 16 amino acids. The CDR3 DNA reads as TGCAGTGCTAGAGATCTAGGGGGGCTAGTAAACAATGAGCAGTTCTTC. This gives the protein CSARDLGGLVNNEQFF.

This clonotype was counted only a few times. CDR3 sequence reads: CASSIQGDNTEAFF. The CDR3 DNA is TGTGCCAGCAGCATCCAGGGGGATAACACTGAAGCTTTCTTT. The chain couples TRBV12-3 or TRBV12-4 to TRBJ1-1, with TRBD1 matching over 7 bases. V was clipped by 6 bases and J by 2 bases; unmatched bases: 6. The CDR3 loop spans 14 amino acids.

This clonotype was seen repeatedly, ten times or more. The CDR3 is CSVTGTYGYTF. DNA for the CDR3: TGCAGCGTTACAGGGACCTATGGCTACACCTTC. This sequence joins TRBV29-1 and TRBJ1-2, with TRBD1 as a possible D gene (6 bases). V lost 5 bases to trimming and J lost 4 bases, with 8 bases between them. Germline CDR1 SQVTM, CDR2 ANQGSEA. CDR3 size: 11 residues.

This clonotype has at least ten counts. The chain carries TRBV7-9 and TRBJ1-6; TRBD1 matches at 9 bases. The V and J ends lost 4 bases and 7 bases, in that order; junction bases with no gene match: 5. This CDR3 contains 15 residues. Germline CDR1 reads SEHNR; CDR2 reads FQNEAQ (reference sequence). The CDR3 loop is CASSWGTGPNSPLHF. DNA for the CDR3: TGTGCCAGCAGCTGGGGGACAGGGCCAAATTCACCCCTCCACTTT.

This clonotype was counted between two and nine times. V gene TRBV30 combines with J gene TRBJ1-5; 12 bases align to TRBD1. The germline V gene encodes CDR1 GTSNPN and CDR2 SVGIG (reference sequence). J gave up 5 bases and V 1 base, and 3 bases lay outside the gene matches. The CDR3 consists of 15 residues. As DNA, the CDR3 is TGTGCCTGGAGTGCCGGGACAGGGGGCTATCAGCCCCAGCATTTT. Translating it yields CAWSAGTGGYQPQHF.

This clonotype was seen at least ten times. The V and J genes are TRBV11-2 and TRBJ1-1; D might be TRBD1 (6 bases). V lost 6 bases, J lost 5 bases, and 16 bases lay in between. The CDR3 covers 14 residues. From germline, CDR1 is SGHAT and CDR2 FQNNGV. CDR3 amino acids: CASRHPGQGTEAFF. CDR3 nucleotide sequence: TGTGCCAGCAGACATCCGGGACAAGGGACTGAAGCTTTCTTT.

This clonotype was counted only a few times. The rearrangement uses TRBV5-5 and TRBJ2-1; a weak D match, TRBD2 (6 bases). V lost 3 bases and J 6 bases, leaving 16 bases between the germline ends. Germline CDR1 reads SGHKS; CDR2 reads YYEKEE (reference sequence). This CDR3 region has 15 residues. CDR3 nucleotides: TGTGCCAGCAGCTCCGGGGGATCCCGGAGCAATGAGCAGTTCTTC. Translated: CASSSGGSRSNEQFF. The full variable domain, rest sourced from reference TRBV5-5 and TRBJ2-1, is DAGVTQSPTHLIKTRGQQVTLRCSPISGHKSVSWYQQVLGQGPQFIFQYYEKEERGRGNFPDRFSARQFPNYSSELNVNALLLGDSALYLCASSSGGSRSNEQFFGPGTRLTVL.

This clonotype was counted ten times or more. V usage is TRBV6-5 and J usage is TRBJ2-2; the D is unclear. Looked up from germline, CDR1 is MNHEY and CDR2 is SVGAGI. V shed 6 bases and J shed 3 bases, with 5 bases lying between them. The CDR3 extends over 12 amino acids. CDR3 in DNA: TGTGCCAGCAGCCCTGACACCGGGGAGCTGTTTTTT. This encodes CASSPDTGELFF.